A single sample gave rise to the 21 T cell receptor beta chains below, sequenced in a study of blood T cell repertoires in COVID-19. The assay was immunoSEQ multiplex PCR, and TCRdb's table has in-frame clones only and misses some. The sample records some 95,000 clones, more than 75% being singletons. The specimen sequenced was peripheral blood. The receptors come from a man in his 70s with acute or convalescent COVID-19.

The chain couples TRBV5-1 to TRBJ1-1, with a possible D match to TRBD1 (6 bases). Looked up from germline, CDR1 is SGHRS and CDR2 is YFSETQ. Trimming left V 0 bases short and J 4 bases short, with 16 bases between. This CDR3 is built from 16 residues. This CDR3 reads CASSLVRGTVSTEAFF. The CDR3 DNA follows: TGCGCCAGCAGCTTGGTGAGGGGGACGGTTTCCACTGAAGCTTTCTTT. Supplemented by reference TRBV5-1 and TRBJ1-1, the full variable domain reads KAGVTQTPRYLIKTRGQQVTLSCSPISGHRSVSWYQQTPGQGLQFLFEYFSETQRNKGNFPGRFSGRQFSNSRSEMNVSTLELGDSALYLCASSLVRGTVSTEAFFGQGTRLTVV.

The genes are TRBV27 and TRBJ2-2; 7 bases match TRBD2. The CDR3 loop spans 14 amino acids. The ends lost 4 bases at V and 5 bases at J; junction bases unmatched: 4. Germline lookup yields CDR1 MNHEY and CDR2 SMNVEV (reference sequence). CDR3 region: CASSWGGATGELFF. The CDR3 DNA reads as TGTGCCAGCAGTTGGGGAGGGGCGACCGGGGAGCTGTTTTTT.

The chain combines TRBV3-1 (or the pseudogene TRBV3-2) with TRBJ2-7; D perhaps matches TRBD2 (6 bases). Germline V gives CDR1 LGHDT, CDR2 YNNKEL (reference sequence). V lost 0 bases and J 2 bases, leaving 11 bases between the germline ends. This CDR3 is 15 amino acids long. The CDR3 region has the DNA TGTGCCAGCAGCCAAGATAATCGGGGGACCTACGAGCAGTACTTC. Residues: CASSQDNRGTYEQYF.

This clone has only a few counts. The CDR3 sequence: CAISETRAAYNEQFF. DNA of the CDR3: TGTGCCATCAGTGAGACGCGGGCCGCCTACAATGAGCAGTTCTTC. The V call is TRBV10-3, the J call TRBJ2-1; a possible D gene is TRBD2 (5 bases). This CDR3 has 15 amino acids. The germline gives CDR1 ENHRY, CDR2 SYGVKD. The V and J ends lost 2 bases and 2 bases respectively, with 10 bases between them.

The chain carries TRBV9 and TRBJ1-4; unclear D gene. The CDR3 is 15 amino acids. Trimming took off 2 bases at V and 0 bases at J, with 8 bases between the two ends. The germline CDR1 and CDR2 sequences are SGDLS and YYNGEE. The CDR3 sequence: CASSVGESTNEKLFF. DNA for the CDR3: TGTGCCAGCAGCGTCGGGGAGTCAACTAATGAAAAACTGTTTTTT.

V is TRBV29-1 and J is TRBJ2-7, with D perhaps TRBD2 (5 bases). This CDR3 region has 13 residues. Between the trimmed V and J ends, which lost 4 bases and 10 bases, there was a span of 20 bases. CDR1 and CDR2 from the germline V gene are SQVTM and ANQGSEA. In DNA form, the CDR3 reads TGCAGCGTTGGGACCGGACTGTCACGCGGTCAGTACTTC. It codes for CSVGTGLSRGQYF.

This chain joins TRBV5-1 and TRBJ2-2, with TRBD2 matching over 9 bases. Germline assignment: CDR1 SGHRS and CDR2 YFSETQ. CDR3 length: 15 residues. Losses at the gene ends were 0 bases for V and 5 bases for J; bases not matched to a gene: 2. The CDR3 sequence is CASSLGLAETGELFF. CDR3 coding DNA: TGCGCCAGCAGCTTGGGACTAGCGGAAACCGGGGAGCTGTTTTTT.

The J gene is TRBJ2-6, the V gene TRBV30; D is ambiguous. V lost 5 bases and J 1 base, leaving 12 bases between the germline ends. CDR1 and CDR2 from the germline V gene are GTSNPN and SVGIG (reference sequence). The CDR3 covers 15 residues. The CDR3 region is CAWATDMSGANVLTF. For the CDR3, the DNA is TGTGCCTGGGCGACCGACATGTCTGGGGCCAACGTCCTGACTTTC.

The chain recombines TRBV10-1 with TRBJ2-1; TRBD2 matches 8 bases. Per germline, CDR1 WNHNN and CDR2 SYGVQD (reference sequence). The CDR3 loop spans 15 amino acids. V lost 3 bases, J lost 2 bases, and 3 bases stayed unmatched. The CDR3 sequence: CASSEIAGTYNEQFF. In DNA, the CDR3 is TGCGCCAGCAGTGAAATAGCGGGGACCTACAATGAGCAGTTCTTC.

This clone was seen a handful of times. This chain joins TRBV7-9 and TRBJ2-7; 9 bases line up with TRBD1. Trimming took 3 bases from V and 6 from J; bases not matched to a gene: 3. Germline CDR1 reads SEHNR; CDR2 reads FQNEAQ (reference sequence). CDR3 length: 13 amino acids. CDR3 amino acids: CASSLGQGGEQYF. CDR3 coding DNA: TGTGCCAGCAGCTTGGGACAGGGCGGCGAGCAGTACTTC.

The rearrangement uses TRBV7-2 and TRBJ2-7, with a possible D match to TRBD1 (6 bases). CDR1 is SGHTA, CDR2 FQGNSA, per germline. V was trimmed by 5 bases and J by 6 bases, leaving 17 bases between them. This CDR3 comprises 14 residues. In DNA form, the CDR3 reads TGTGCCAGCAGCACGACAGGACCCAGCCCCGAGCAGTACGTC. The encoded protein is CASSTTGPSPEQYV.

The chain has TRBV5-5 and TRBJ1-2; a weak D match, TRBD1 (5 bases). V was cut by 0 bases and J by 3 bases, with 12 bases left in between. The CDR3 totals 15 residues. Per the germline V gene, CDR1 is SGHKS and CDR2 is YYEKEE (reference sequence). Written as DNA, the CDR3 is TGTGCCAGCAGCTTGGATGGGGCGGCGGACTATGGCTACACCTTC. It is translated as CASSLDGAADYGYTF.

The V gene is TRBV9, the J gene TRBJ2-1; 8 nucleotides align to TRBD2. This CDR3 region has 15 residues. Germline-derived CDR1 and CDR2 are SGDLS and YYNGEE. V trimming: 0 bases; J trimming: 8 bases; junction bases outside the gene matches: 7. CDR3 sequence reads: CASSVAGGPSYEQFF. The DNA for the CDR3 is TGTGCCAGCAGCGTAGCGGGAGGGCCTAGCTATGAGCAGTTCTTC.

The gene calls are TRBV5-8 and TRBJ2-1, with TRBD1 matching 7 bases. The CDR3 extends over 20 amino acids. The germline CDR1 and CDR2 sequences are SGHTS and YDEGEE. V dropped 2 bases and J dropped 5; count of bases not matched to a gene: 22. CDR3: CASSFFRDSDIAKDNNEQFF. CDR3 sequence (DNA): TGTGCCAGCAGCTTCTTTCGGGACAGTGACATCGCGAAGGATAACAATGAGCAGTTCTTC.

The chain joins TRBV28 to TRBJ1-5, with 7 bases aligning to TRBD1. In germline, CDR1 is MDHEN, CDR2 SYDVKM. This CDR3 has 15 amino acids. The ends lost 7 bases at V and 0 bases at J; junction bases unmatched: 6. The CDR3 sequence: CASTRTGGSNQPQHF. In nucleotides, the CDR3 is TGTGCCAGCACCAGGACAGGTGGTAGCAATCAGCCCCAGCATTTT.

This clone was seen a handful of times. This chain links TRBV5-1 with TRBJ1-1, with D perhaps matching TRBD1 (6 bases). Trimming pared 3 bases from V and 4 bases from J, leaving 13 bases between. Looked up from germline, CDR1 is SGHRS and CDR2 is YFSETQ. CDR3 size: 14 residues. CDR3 loop: CASSSRTEGTEAFF. CDR3 coding DNA: TGCGCCAGCAGCTCCCGGACAGAGGGCACTGAAGCTTTCTTT.

The chain employs TRBV7-2 and TRBJ1-1; unclear D gene. The V and J ends lost 5 bases and 5 bases respectively, with 12 bases between them. CDR1 is SGHTA and CDR2 is FQGNSA in the germline V gene. The CDR3 runs 13 residues. CDR3 loop: CASSPRPLTEAFF. CDR3 DNA: TGTGCCAGCAGCCCCAGACCACTAACTGAAGCTTTCTTT.

The rearrangement joins TRBV2 to TRBJ1-2; D is unresolved. V lost 1 base, J lost 8 bases, and 14 bases lay in between. From germline, CDR1 is SNHLY and CDR2 FYNNEI. CDR3 length: 14 amino acids. The CDR3 protein is CASSEEGQTGGYTF. CDR3 sequence (DNA): TGTGCCAGCAGTGAAGAAGGCCAGACTGGGGGCTACACCTTC.

The V and J genes are TRBV5-4 and TRBJ1-2; 8 bases agree with TRBD1. Unmatched junction bases numbered 6, after V lost 0 bases and J lost 2 bases. This CDR3 contains 16 residues. Germline assignment: CDR1 SGHNT and CDR2 YYREEE (reference sequence). DNA of the CDR3: TGTGCCAGCAGCTTGGCAGGGGGCAAACGGAACTATGGCTACACCTTC. Translating it yields CASSLAGGKRNYGYTF.

The genes are TRBV27 and TRBJ1-2; D is unclear. The V gene lost 4 bases and the J gene lost 7 bases, with 25 bases spanning the gap. CDR3 length: 17 amino acids. The germline CDR1 and CDR2 sequences are MNHEY and SMNVEV (reference sequence). CDR3 DNA sequence: TGTGCCAGCAGTTCCCTAAGTCTGGGCCCCAGGCAAAGTGGCTACACCTTC. It translates to CASSSLSLGPRQSGYTF.

This chain connects TRBV18 to TRBJ2-6; D possibly corresponds to TRBD1 (6 bases). The CDR3 extends over 14 amino acids. Germline V gene lookup returns CDR1 KGHSH and CDR2 LQKENI. Trimming cost V 2 bases and J 9 bases, with 11 bases left between them. The CDR3 sequence: CASSPGGRGNVLTF. The CDR3 DNA sequence: TGTGCCAGCTCACCAGGTGGCAGGGGCAACGTCCTGACTTTC.